This entry is about one TCR beta chain. Its antigen is unidentified. One end of the junction varies from germline; a read error may be responsible. The entry originates in a study of OX40 agonist ivuxolimab in advanced cancers. Produced via immunoSEQ multiplex PCR; TCRdb's table is partial and in-frame only. The repertoire consists of 26,000 or so clones, with around nine tenths occurring once and the leading ten covering about 20%. Broader study findings: The CD4+ and CD8+ T cells in the blood had expanded clonally by week 6 at 0.1 to 3.0 mg/kg. The study found that CD8+ T cells averaged more expanded clones than CD4+.

The CDR3 runs 15 residues. Germline CDR1 reads MNHNY; CDR2 reads SVGAGI (reference sequence). The gene calls are TRBV6-6 and TRBJ2-1; 10 nucleotides align to TRBD1. The sequence derives from an adult with an advanced solid tumor such as melanoma, head and neck, liver or kidney cancer. This specimen was CD4+ or CD8+ T cells sorted from blood, taken in a trial of the OX40 agonist ivuxolimab. The DNA of the CDR3 is TGTGCCAACAGTTTCACCGGGACAGGGGTGCATGAGCAGTTCTTC. This codes for CANSFTGTGVHEQFF.